This T cell receptor beta chain comes out of a study of T-cell reconstitution after alpha-beta-depleted transplantation in children (dated by TCRdb to the mid-2010s). Study-level background: Using TCR repertoire profiling, the study followed T-cell immune reconstitution in a quantitative way in children after TCRalphabeta/CD19-depleted allogeneic hematopoietic cell transplantation.

The paper's findings and limits, for the study overall: The high TCRbeta diversity at day 60 in some patients was ascribed to recipient T cells and intrathymic progenitors that had survived conditioning. Over subsequent months, a decline in hyperexpanded clone frequencies was noted, and after one year, T-cell counts and TCRbeta diversity were mostly ascribed to newly produced T cells. About two months after transplant, the apparently early recovery of alphabetaT-cell counts reportedly depended on just several hundred clones that had expanded rapidly and came from non-depleted graft cells.

There are 17 amino acids in the CDR3, from cysteine to phenylalanine inclusive. The only DNA kept is the CDR3, 51 bases in frame from the first base. The germline V gene sets CDR1 to SGHTA and CDR2 to FQGTGA. After removal of 2 bases from V and 7 bases from J, the junction retains 12 bases not matched to a gene. What the treatment or condition label conveys for this sample: allogeneic hematopoietic cell transplantation with graft depleted of TCRalphabeta T cells and CD19 B cells. Transplant recipients were children who received TCRalphabeta/CD19-depleted allogeneic hematopoietic cell grafts. Comment on this clonotype: Its antigen is unknown. No much larger clone exists at a distance of one base, and base qualities are not known.

The protocol used for the library was PCR. The sample was run on an Illumina HiSeq 2500. Molecular barcoding was employed in the preparation of TCR libraries, with unique molecular identifiers being used to normalize TCRbeta repertoire quantification. TCRdb passed the public sequencing reads through fastp at Q25 and MiXCR, retaining productive beta sequences. Rows are unified per CDR3 protein, each entry keeping the most common DNA and genes. Here the sample has around 230,000 distinct CDR3 sequences; about a sixth occur a single time. The top ten constitute 43% of the sample. Recombination linked TRBV7-3 to TRBJ2-1; TRBD2 aligns with 9 central bases. Sequenced here: PBMCs, mostly from graft donor cells, sampled 360 days after TCRalphabeta/CD19-depleted stem cell transplant. The clonotype originates from a male patient between 2 and 10 years old who had a stem cell transplant for acute lymphoblastic leukemia, so the T cells may come from the graft donor. Here is the DNA: TGTGCCAGCAGCTTATTCGGGCGGGGGGGCCTGTTGAATGAGCAGTTCTTC. Its product reads: CASSLFGRGGLLNEQFF.